This is a list of T cell receptor beta chains from one sample in a study of T cells after yellow fever vaccination. TCRdb reprocessed the 5' RACE reads via MiXCR and lists one record per CDR3 protein. The table lists some 670,000 distinct CDR3 sequences, 12% of them singletons. Source: PBMCs, taken on the day of the yellow fever booster vaccination. These TCRs come from a young man who received the YFV17D yellow fever vaccine. Each CDR3 is given with its conserved first and last residue. D genes are given only for firm matches. The size of a clone is reported for some rows only, either as once, few or many, or as a class for expanded clones.

D gene	V gene	J gene	clone size	CDR3 protein	CDR3 DNA
NA	TRBV7-2	TRBJ1-5	many	CASSYDTGRNQPQHF	TGTGCCAGCAGCTATGATACAGGGCGCAATCAGCCCCAGCATTTT
NA	TRBV5-1	TRBJ2-3	NA	CASSWAEDTQYF	TGCGCCAGCAGCTGGGCCGAGGATACGCAGTATTTT
TRBD2	TRBV11-2	TRBJ2-1	NA	CASRQAGGSYNEQFF	TGTGCCAGCAGGCAGGCGGGAGGCTCCTACAATGAGCAGTTCTTC
NA	TRBV4-3	TRBJ2-4	NA	CASSQEGWSGTPAKNIQYF	TGCGCCAGCAGCCAAGAGGGCTGGTCAGGGACCCCAGCCAAAAACATTCAGTACTTC
TRBD1	TRBV20-1	TRBJ2-5	few	CSARTRGLGETQYF	TGCAGTGCTAGAACCAGGGGGCTAGGAGAGACCCAGTACTTC
TRBD2	TRBV12-3/TRBV12-4	TRBJ2-1	many	CASSPRASGSNNEQFF	TGTGCCAGCAGCCCGAGAGCTAGCGGGAGCAACAATGAGCAGTTCTTC
NA	TRBV29-1	TRBJ2-7	NA	CSVALGVSGEQYF	TGCAGCGTTGCCTTGGGGGTTTCAGGCGAGCAGTACTTC
TRBD2	TRBV19	TRBJ2-1	NA	CASSISGTAGNEQFF	TGTGCCAGTAGTATAAGCGGGACGGCTGGCAATGAGCAGTTCTTC
TRBD2	TRBV6-2/TRBV6-3	TRBJ2-1	NA	CASSAGGTSEQFF	TGTGCCAGCAGTGCGGGGGGGACGAGTGAGCAGTTCTTC
NA	TRBV7-8	TRBJ1-4	NA	CASSPAWRGEKLFF	TGTGCCAGCAGCCCCGCCTGGCGAGGTGAAAAACTGTTTTTT
NA	TRBV6-2/TRBV6-3	TRBJ1-5	few	CASSSKTGLFNQPQHF	TGTGCCAGCAGCTCTAAGACAGGTCTTTTCAATCAGCCCCAGCATTTT
NA	TRBV24-1	TRBJ2-3	few	CATSDNRGVSTDTQYF	TGTGCCACCAGTGACAACAGAGGAGTGAGCACAGATACGCAGTATTTT
NA	TRBV7-8	TRBJ2-3	few	CASSLRPAGDTDTQYF	TGTGCCAGCAGCTTACGGCCAGCGGGCGACACAGATACGCAGTATTTT
NA	TRBV2	TRBJ2-7	few	CASSDGDTLYEQYF	TGTGCCAGCAGTGACGGGGACACCCTCTACGAGCAGTACTTC
NA	TRBV7-9	TRBJ2-3	NA	CASTDDTQYF	TGTGCCAGTACAGACGATACGCAGTATTTT
TRBD2	TRBV19	TRBJ2-2	NA	CASSIGLATGELFF	TGTGCCAGTAGTATCGGACTAGCCACCGGGGAGCTGTTTTTT
TRBD2	TRBV20-1	TRBJ2-5	few	CSARDSGSTKLAGGPQYF	TGCAGTGCTAGAGATTCGGGGTCAACAAAGCTAGCGGGAGGTCCTCAGTACTTC
NA	TRBV6-1	TRBJ2-7	few	CASSRGQGGNEQYF	TGTGCCAGCAGTCGGGGGCAGGGCGGAAACGAGCAGTACTTC
TRBD2	TRBV5-4	TRBJ2-3	NA	CASSLGASGPTDTQYF	TGTGCCAGCAGCTTGGGGGCTAGCGGCCCTACAGATACGCAGTATTTT
TRBD1	TRBV5-1	TRBJ1-6	few	CASSLAGTGYSPLHF	TGCGCCAGCAGCTTGGCCGGGACAGGTTATTCACCCCTCCACTTT
NA	TRBV20-1	TRBJ2-5	NA	CSARGGEGRAHSGETQYF	TGCAGTGCTAGAGGGGGAGAAGGGCGGGCGCACTCGGGGGAGACCCAGTACTTC
NA	TRBV5-1	TRBJ2-6	few	CASSLQGFSGANVLTF	TGCGCCAGCAGCTTGCAGGGATTTTCTGGGGCCAACGTCCTGACTTTC
TRBD1	TRBV18	TRBJ2-7	NA	CASSPLGTGNEQYF	TGTGCCAGCTCACCACTCGGGACAGGGAACGAGCAGTACTTC
TRBD1	TRBV30	TRBJ1-1	NA	CAWNRDRAGWNTEAFF	TGTGCCTGGAATCGGGACAGGGCAGGTTGGAACACTGAAGCTTTCTTT
NA	TRBV12-3/TRBV12-4	TRBJ2-1	few	CASKPQGPSSYNEQFF	TGTGCCAGCAAACCTCAGGGTCCGAGCTCCTACAATGAGCAGTTCTTC
NA	TRBV5-1	TRBJ2-7	NA	CASRRDITETYEQYF	TGCGCCAGCAGACGGGACATTACAGAAACCTACGAGCAGTACTTC
NA	TRBV7-3	TRBJ2-2	many	CASSPRGATGELFF	TGTGCCAGCAGCCCTCGGGGCGCCACCGGGGAGCTGTTTTTT
TRBD1	TRBV7-9	TRBJ2-1	few	CASSSSGGRNEQFF	TGTGCCAGCAGCTCCTCAGGGGGTCGCAATGAGCAGTTCTTC
TRBD1	TRBV5-6	TRBJ2-4	many	CASSRTGLQYF	TGTGCCAGCAGCCGGACAGGGCTTCAGTACTTC
NA	TRBV19	TRBJ1-1	few	CASSTPRVNGAFF	TGTGCCAGTAGTACCCCCCGGGTTAACGGAGCTTTCTTT
NA	TRBV4-3	TRBJ2-7	NA	CASSQEWAGEQYF	TGCGCCAGCAGCCAAGAATGGGCCGGTGAGCAGTACTTC
NA	TRBV20-1	TRBJ1-5	NA	CSASDIHSNQPQHF	TGCAGTGCCTCGGACATCCATAGCAATCAGCCCCAGCATTTT
NA	TRBV9	TRBJ2-5	few	CASSARDLMAQYF	TGTGCCAGCAGCGCCCGGGACTTGATGGCCCAGTACTTC
NA	TRBV11-1	TRBJ2-1	NA	CASSPIRTTPPHLNEQFF	TGTGCCAGCAGCCCCATTCGGACAACCCCTCCCCACCTCAATGAGCAGTTCTTC
NA	TRBV7-9	TRBJ2-1	NA	CASSLEKGGTYNEQFF	TGTGCCAGCAGCTTAGAAAAGGGGGGGACATACAATGAGCAGTTCTTC
NA	TRBV5-6	TRBJ2-1	NA	CASSLGAGGWNEQFF	TGTGCCAGCAGCTTGGGGGCCGGAGGGTGGAATGAGCAGTTCTTC
TRBD2	TRBV11-1	TRBJ2-1	few	CASSSPGFPAGGYNEQFF	TGTGCCAGCAGCTCCCCGGGGTTTCCAGCGGGAGGATACAATGAGCAGTTCTTC
NA	TRBV5-1	TRBJ2-3	few	CASSLVAASTDTQYF	TGCGCCAGCAGCTTGGTAGCGGCCAGCACAGATACGCAGTATTTT
NA	TRBV5-6	TRBJ1-6	few	CASSPGRAAGWVAPLHF	TGTGCCAGCAGCCCGGGCCGGGCTGCGGGCTGGGTTGCACCCCTCCACTTT
NA	TRBV28	TRBJ2-7	few	CASSLLQGFREQYF	TGTGCCAGCAGTTTACTCCAGGGGTTTCGCGAGCAGTACTTC
TRBD1	TRBV20-1	TRBJ1-1	NA	CSASPPTGLAEAFF	TGCAGTGCTAGCCCCCCGACAGGGTTAGCTGAAGCTTTCTTT